This TCR beta chain is drawn from a study of cytomegalovirus exposure and HLA in healthy donors. Across the study: A prior study identified 100 million to 130 million unique TCR beta sequences from roughly 180 million T cells.

Turning to this clone: Its antigen is as yet unknown.

Findings and caveats of the study: Researchers reported in a later analysis that a missense DCLRE1C variant was tied to TCR beta V- and J-gene trimming. 150 or so TCR beta chains were listed as cytomegalovirus-associated. In an earlier analysis, productive rearrangement rates for most beta V segments clustered near 87% or 30%.

Both 60 Vbeta primers and 13 Jbeta primers went into the PCR. The data were produced by immunoSEQ multiplex PCR, yet TCRdb's version contains in-frame clones alone and is incomplete. The sample consists of about 170,000 clones, 81% of them appearing once. The CDR3 extends over 15 amino acids. Germline CDR1 MNHEY, CDR2 SVGAGI. V was clipped by 2 bases and J by 2 bases; unmatched bases: 3. The sequenced sample was PBMCs. The rearrangement links TRBV6-5 to TRBJ2-1, with 7 bases lining up with TRBD1. The source of this sequence is a woman under 30 in good health and CMV-seronegative. The CDR3 region has the DNA TGTGCCAGCAGTTACACGACAGGGCCCTACAATGAGCAGTTCTTC. It yields the protein CASSYTTGPYNEQFF.